One sample yielded the 22 T cell receptor beta chains listed below, sequenced in a study of T cells after yellow fever vaccination. TCRdb re-called the 5' RACE reads with MiXCR, one entry per CDR3 protein. Counted here are some 400,000 distinct CDR3 sequences, more than 5.5% occurring once; the ten biggest clones make up 14% to 15%. The sequencing here drew on PBMCs, taken 5 days after the yellow fever booster vaccination. The origin of the receptors is a man in his thirties or forties who received the YFV17D yellow fever vaccine.

This clonotype was observed a few times. The V gene is TRBV5-1, the J gene TRBJ2-5, with D perhaps matching TRBD1 (5 bases). Between the trimmed V and J ends, which lost 0 bases and 5 bases, there was a span of 17 bases. The CDR3 runs to 16 residues. Germline CDR1 reads SGHRS; CDR2 reads YFSETQ. The CDR3 nucleotides are TGCGCCAGCAGCTTGGGTCTGGGGCCGAGGTCTGAGACCCAGTACTTC. The encoded protein is CASSLGLGPRSETQYF. Full variable domain (missing parts from reference TRBV5-1 and TRBJ2-5): KAGVTQTPRYLIKTRGQQVTLSCSPISGHRSVSWYQQTPGQGLQFLFEYFSETQRNKGNFPGRFSGRQFSNSRSEMNVSTLELGDSALYLCASSLGLGPRSETQYFGPGTRLLVL.

The gene calls are TRBV30 and TRBJ2-6, with unresolved D. V lost 2 bases and J lost 7, with 6 bases in between. In germline, CDR1 is GTSNPN, CDR2 SVGIG (reference sequence). The CDR3 is 12 amino acids. CDR3 protein: CAWSRDANVLTF. DNA for the CDR3: TGTGCCTGGAGTCGTGACGCCAACGTCCTGACTTTC.

This sequence joins TRBV12-3 or TRBV12-4 and TRBJ2-5; TRBD1 aligns across 7 bases. Trimming removed 6 bases from V and 3 bases from J; junction bases left unmatched: 4. The CDR3 consists of 13 residues. The CDR3, as DNA: TGTGCCAGCAGGCCAGGGGGAGAAGAGACCCAGTACTTC. Translating gives CASRPGGEETQYF.

V and J are TRBV7-2 and TRBJ2-1; D call uncertain. V was clipped by 5 bases and J by 5 bases, with 10 bases between them. CDR3 length equals 13 residues. Germline CDR1 SGHTA, CDR2 FQGNSA. The CDR3: CASSTSGHNEQFF. The CDR3 DNA reads TGTGCCAGCAGCACCTCCGGCCACAATGAGCAGTTCTTC.

This clonotype was seen only a few times. The gene calls are TRBV6-6 and TRBJ1-1; D might be TRBD1 (5 bases). The CDR3 has 13 residues. Trimming stripped 8 bases from V and 1 base from J, with 11 bases between. Germline values: CDR1 MNHNY, CDR2 SVGAGI (reference sequence). In DNA form, the CDR3 reads TGTGCCAGCGACCTAGGGACGAACACTGAAGCTTTCTTT. It is translated as CASDLGTNTEAFF.

The V gene is TRBV6-2 or TRBV6-3, the J gene TRBJ2-5; D remains ambiguous. Germline lookup yields CDR1 MNHEY and CDR2 SVGEGT. CDR3 size: 15 residues. V lost 1 base, J lost 5 bases, and 14 bases lay in between. The CDR3 DNA reads as TGTGCCAGCAGTTACTTCCCCAGGCCCGCCGAGACCCAGTACTTC. This sequence encodes CASSYFPRPAETQYF.

This clonotype was picked up a small number of times. The gene calls are TRBV2 and TRBJ1-5; D unclear. V was cut by 7 bases and J by 7 bases, with 14 bases left in between. The CDR3 is 13 amino acids. In germline, CDR1 is SNHLY, CDR2 FYNNEI. The CDR3 DNA follows: TGTGCCAGCAAAGTGGGCGGTCCCCAGCCCCAGCATTTT. Protein: CASKVGGPQPQHF.

In this sample, this clonotype turned up a few times. The rearrangement links TRBV5-1 to TRBJ2-3; weak D call: TRBD2 (5 bases). CDR3 length: 18 amino acids. CDR1 SGHRS and CDR2 YFSETQ come from the germline V gene. V was cut by 0 bases and J by 3 bases, with 20 bases left in between. The CDR3 here is CASSLAIAPASRTDTQYF. The CDR3 region has the DNA TGCGCCAGCAGCTTGGCCATCGCTCCGGCTAGCAGGACAGATACGCAGTATTTT. The whole variable domain, remainder taken from reference TRBV5-1 and TRBJ2-3, is KAGVTQTPRYLIKTRGQQVTLSCSPISGHRSVSWYQQTPGQGLQFLFEYFSETQRNKGNFPGRFSGRQFSNSRSEMNVSTLELGDSALYLCASSLAIAPASRTDTQYFGPGTRLTVL.

This clonotype was picked up many times. This rearrangement joins TRBV3-1 to TRBJ2-1, with D tentatively TRBD1 (6 bases). V was cut by 0 bases and J by 7 bases, with 10 bases left in between. The CDR3 extends over 14 amino acids. CDR1 is LGHDT and CDR2 is YNNKEL in the germline V gene (reference sequence). The CDR3 coding sequence is TGTGCCAGCAGCCAAGATTCCGGACAGAATGAGCAGTTCTTC. Its translation: CASSQDSGQNEQFF.

V gene TRBV29-1 combines with J gene TRBJ2-1; TRBD2 matches 7 bases. V lost 2 bases to trimming and J lost 5 bases; unmatched junction nucleotides: 9. Germline V gives CDR1 SQVTM, CDR2 ANQGSEA. This CDR3 spans 15 amino acids. The CDR3 DNA sequence: TGCAGCGTTGAACCTCCTAGCGGAAGAGACAATGAGCAGTTCTTC. This sequence encodes CSVEPPSGRDNEQFF.

As concerns this clonotype: Sequence at one end of the junction differs from germline and may be a read error. J is TRBJ2-4 and V is TRBV20-1, with a weak D call TRBD1 (6 bases). The germline gives CDR1 DFQATT, CDR2 SNEGSKA (reference sequence). The CDR3 consists of 16 residues. The CDR3 DNA sequence: TGCTGTGCGACAATACAGGGAAGTCTAGCCAAAAACATTCAGTACTTC. Encoded protein: CCATIQGSLAKNIQYF.

About this clonotype itself: The junction departs from the called germline gene at one end, perhaps through a read error. This chain uses TRBV7-9 with TRBJ2-6; TRBD1 aligns across 7 bases. The CDR3 contains 15 residues. CDR1 and CDR2 (germline): SEHNR, FQNEAQ (reference sequence). The CDR3 reads CAGSFDRAGANVLTF. DNA of the CDR3: TGTGCCGGCAGCTTTGACAGGGCTGGGGCCAACGTCCTGACTTTC. The full variable domain, in which reference TRBV7-9 and TRBJ2-6 provide the parts outside the CDR3, is DTGVSQNPRHKITKRGQNVTFRCDPISEHNRLYWYRQTLGQGPEFLTYFQNEAQLEKSRLLSDRFSAERPKGSFSTLEIQRTEQGDSAMYLCAGSFDRAGANVLTFGAGSRLTVL.

This clonotype turned up a few times. The V gene is TRBV20-1, the J gene TRBJ2-1, with D perhaps TRBD1 (5 bases). Trimming took off 8 bases at V and 8 bases at J, with 19 bases between the two ends. Germline V gives CDR1 DFQATT, CDR2 SNEGSKA (reference sequence). The CDR3 is 13 amino acids. The CDR3 DNA is TGCAGTCGATCGAGTCTACAAGGGGATGAGCAGTTCTTC. Its protein product is CSRSSLQGDEQFF.

Many counts were recorded for this clonotype. V usage is TRBV12-3 or TRBV12-4 and J usage is TRBJ2-7, with D unresolved. Trimming removed 0 bases at V and 3 bases at J, with 6 bases between. There are 13 residues in the CDR3. CDR3 coding DNA: TGTGCCAGCAGTTTAGCAAGGGTCTACGAGCAGTACTTC. This codes for CASSLARVYEQYF.

Comment on this clonotype: A clone one base away is much larger, so this may be a read error. This rearrangement joins TRBV6-5 to TRBJ1-1, with 8 bases identical to TRBD1. From germline, CDR1 is MNHEY and CDR2 SVGAGI. This CDR3 has 11 residues. In DNA form, the CDR3 reads TGTGTCAGCAGTGCCGGACAGGGTGCTTTCTTT. It yields the protein CVSSAGQGAFF.

This clonotype was seen only a few times. V is TRBV7-2 and J is TRBJ2-2, with D uncertain. CDR1 is SGHTA, CDR2 FQGNSA, per germline. CDR3 size: 14 residues. The V end was cut by 3 bases, the J end by 0 bases, with 5 bases between. CDR3 nucleotide sequence: TGTGCCAGCAGCTTCTATACGAACACCGGGGAGCTGTTTTTT. Protein: CASSFYTNTGELFF. Complete variable domain (other parts from reference TRBV7-2 and TRBJ2-2): GAGVSQSPSNKVTEKGKDVELRCDPISGHTALYWYRQSLGQGLEFLIYFQGNSAPDKSGLPSDRFSAERTGGSVSTLTIQRTQQEDSAVYLCASSFYTNTGELFFGEGSRLTVL.

A few counts support this clonotype. The gene calls are TRBV5-4 and TRBJ2-1; 7 bases match TRBD2. The CDR3 contains 15 residues. J lost 9 bases, V lost 1 base, and 10 bases had no gene match. Germline lookup yields CDR1 SGHNT and CDR2 YYREEE (reference sequence). CDR3 sequence (DNA): TGTGCCAGCAGCTTGACCAGCGGCGGGAGTGGTGAGCAGTTCTTC. This gives the protein CASSLTSGGSGEQFF.

This clonotype came up many times. The chain uses TRBV7-9 and TRBJ2-7, with 15 bases that match TRBD2. Unmatched junction bases numbered 3, after V lost 4 bases and J lost 2 bases. Germline V CDR1 and CDR2: SEHNR, FQNEAQ (reference sequence). The CDR3 spans 16 residues. In DNA form, the CDR3 reads TGTGCCAGCAGCTGGGGACTAGCGGGAGGCGCCTACGAGCAGTACTTC. Translation gives CASSWGLAGGAYEQYF. Full variable domain (outside the CDR3, taken from reference TRBV7-9 and TRBJ2-7): DTGVSQNPRHKITKRGQNVTFRCDPISEHNRLYWYRQTLGQGPEFLTYFQNEAQLEKSRLLSDRFSAERPKGSFSTLEIQRTEQGDSAMYLCASSWGLAGGAYEQYFGPGTRLTVT.

The chain combines TRBV3-1 with TRBJ2-1, with 11 bases identical to TRBD1. This CDR3 is 12 amino acids long. V dropped 4 bases and J dropped 13; count of bases not matched to a gene: 3. Looked up from germline, CDR1 is LGHDT and CDR2 is YNNKEL (reference sequence). CDR3 DNA sequence: TGTGCCAGCAGCCGGACAGGGGGCACCCAGTTCTTC. Protein product: CASSRTGGTQFF.

This clonotype was seen a handful of times. The chain has TRBV18 and TRBJ2-1; 10 bases agree with TRBD2. The CDR3 runs 17 residues. V was pared by 2 bases and J by 5 bases, with 9 bases of the junction left unmatched. The germline V gene has CDR1 KGHSH and CDR2 LQKENI. CDR3 in DNA: TGTGCCAGCTCACCAGGGGTAGCGGGGGGCCAACACAATGAGCAGTTCTTC. Amino acid sequence: CASSPGVAGGQHNEQFF.

This sequence joins TRBV10-3 and TRBJ2-7, with 11 bases aligning to TRBD2. The CDR3 is 15 residues long. V lost 8 bases to trimming and J lost 2 bases; unmatched junction nucleotides: 8. In germline, CDR1 is ENHRY, CDR2 SYGVKD. The CDR3 DNA sequence: TGTGCCATCTCGACAGTAGCGGGAGGGCCCTACGAGCAGTACTTC. This encodes CAISTVAGGPYEQYF.

This clonotype was observed at least ten times. The chain has TRBV7-2 and TRBJ2-2, with a tentative D call TRBD2 (6 bases). With 5 bases removed from V and 3 bases from J, the gap between germline ends came to 16 bases. Germline lookup yields CDR1 SGHTA and CDR2 FQGNSA. The CDR3 is 16 amino acids. The CDR3 spells CASSPQWGVDTGELFF. DNA of the CDR3: TGTGCCAGCAGCCCTCAATGGGGGGTCGACACCGGGGAGCTGTTTTTT.